The rows below give T cell receptor beta chains drawn from one sample of a study of early stage breast cancer tumors. Here immunoSEQ multiplex PCR was the method, and the copy in TCRdb shows in-frame clones only, minus some. The sample yields around 10,000 clones, 66% seen once. The sample taken for sequencing was breast tumor tissue. All receptors come from a person aged 50-59 years with breast cancer. Both conserved end residues are part of each CDR3. A D gene is named only where the DNA matches it firmly. Clone size is shown for a subset of rows, as once, few, many or a class of expanded clone.

V: TRBV28; size: large; J: TRBJ2-3; D: TRBD2; DNA: TGTGCCAGCACTACCCTCGCTCTAGCGGGGGGCACAGATACGCAGTATTTT; CDR3: CASTTLALAGGTDTQYF
V: TRBV11-1; size: .; J: TRBJ2-3; D: .; DNA: TGTGCCAGCAGCCCAGACAGGGATACGCAGTATTTT; CDR3: CASSPDRDTQYF
V: TRBV5-1; size: .; J: TRBJ1-2; D: .; DNA: TGCGCCAGCAGCGCGACCGCTCGAAGCCGCCGTAACTATGGCTACACCTTC; CDR3: CASSATARSRRNYGYTF
V: TRBV5-1; size: .; J: TRBJ2-1; D: .; DNA: TGCGCCAGCAGCTTGGTGTGGGGACTGAATGAGCAGTTCTTC; CDR3: CASSLVWGLNEQFF
V: TRBV6-1; size: .; J: TRBJ1-5; D: TRBD1; DNA: TGTGCCAGCAGGGAAGGGACAGGTACTCAGCCCCAGCATTTT; CDR3: CASREGTGTQPQHF
V: TRBV29-1; size: .; J: TRBJ2-2; D: .; DNA: TGCAGCGTTCAGGGCGCCCTATACACCGGGGAGCTGTTTTTT; CDR3: CSVQGALYTGELFF
V: TRBV19; size: .; J: TRBJ1-2; D: .; DNA: TGTGCCAGTAGTATAGATCGCAGGGTCCTCTATGGCTACACCTTC; CDR3: CASSIDRRVLYGYTF
V: TRBV19; size: .; J: TRBJ2-5; D: TRBD2; DNA: TGTGCCAGTACCGATCGCGGGGGGGCCATGGAGACCCAGTACTTC; CDR3: CASTDRGGAMETQYF
V: TRBV10-2; size: medium-sized; J: TRBJ2-3; D: .; DNA: TGCGCCAGCAGTGAGACGTCTATCACGCAGTATTTT; CDR3: CASSETSITQYF
V: TRBV7-2; size: once; J: TRBJ2-2; D: TRBD2; DNA: TGTGCCAGCAGCAGGGGGCGCGGGGGGGTTTACACCGGGGAGCTGTTTTTT; CDR3: CASSRGRGGVYTGELFF
V: TRBV27; size: medium-sized; J: TRBJ2-7; D: .; DNA: TGTGCCAGCAGTTCAACAGGGTACCACGAGCAGTACTTC; CDR3: CASSSTGYHEQYF
V: TRBV5-1; size: .; J: TRBJ1-4; D: .; DNA: TGCGCCAGCAGCTTGGACGGCAGCAATAATGAAAAACTGTTTTTT; CDR3: CASSLDGSNNEKLFF
V: TRBV15; size: .; J: TRBJ2-5; D: TRBD1; DNA: TGTGCCACGAGACAGGGTCCCCCCCAAGAGACCCAGTACTTC; CDR3: CATRQGPPQETQYF
V: TRBV6-6; size: once; J: TRBJ1-1; D: .; DNA: TGTGCCAGCAGTTACGGGGGATTAAACACTGAAGCTTTCTTT; CDR3: CASSYGGLNTEAFF
V: TRBV19; size: .; J: TRBJ2-1; D: .; DNA: TGTGCATCAAAGAGGGGGGGGCTCGTTGAGAATGAGCAGTTCTTC; CDR3: CASKRGGLVENEQFF
V: TRBV7-2; size: .; J: TRBJ2-5; D: TRBD2; DNA: TGTGCCAGCAGCGGGTATAGCGGGTGGAGCCTCGAGACCCAGTACTTC; CDR3: CASSGYSGWSLETQYF
V: TRBV6-6; size: .; J: TRBJ2-5; D: .; DNA: TGTGCCAGCAGAACCCCCGGGGGGCAGGGGTCAAAGACCCAGTACTTC; CDR3: CASRTPGGQGSKTQYF
V: TRBV2; size: few; J: TRBJ2-7; D: TRBD1; DNA: TGTGCCAGCCACAGGGGGGACTACGAGCAGTACTTC; CDR3: CASHRGDYEQYF
V: TRBV5-1; size: .; J: TRBJ2-2; D: .; DNA: TGCGCCAGCAGCTTGGAAGCGGCCGGGGAGCTGTTTTTT; CDR3: CASSLEAAGELFF
V: TRBV7-9; size: few; J: TRBJ1-5; D: .; DNA: TGTGCCAGCAGCCAAGAGGGGTTTGGCAATCAGCCCCAGCATTTT; CDR3: CASSQEGFGNQPQHF
V: TRBV2; size: few; J: TRBJ1-2; D: .; DNA: TGTGCCAGCAGTGAAGGTGGGGGAGGATGGTATGGCTACACCTTC; CDR3: CASSEGGGGWYGYTF
V: TRBV5-4; size: .; J: TRBJ1-4; D: TRBD1; DNA: TGTGCCAGCAGCAGGACAGGGGGAAGATCTAATGAAAAACTGTTTTTT; CDR3: CASSRTGGRSNEKLFF
V: TRBV2; size: once; J: TRBJ1-4; D: TRBD1; DNA: TGTGCCAGCAGACAGGGGGCAGGGGCCGGGAATGAAAAACTGTTTTTT; CDR3: CASRQGAGAGNEKLFF
V: TRBV5-1; size: .; J: TRBJ2-3; D: TRBD2; DNA: TGCGCCAGCAGCGATATAGCGGGGGGCAGCACAGATACGCAGTATTTT; CDR3: CASSDIAGGSTDTQYF
V: TRBV4-2; size: .; J: TRBJ2-7; D: TRBD2; DNA: TGTGCCAGCAGCCAAGCTCCCGGACTAGCGGGTGTCTACGAGCAGTACTTC; CDR3: CASSQAPGLAGVYEQYF
V: TRBV4-1; size: .; J: TRBJ2-5; D: TRBD2; DNA: TGCGCCAGCAGCCTGGCTAGCGGGGACCCCGCCCAAGAGACCCAGTACTTC; CDR3: CASSLASGDPAQETQYF
V: TRBV5-4; size: .; J: TRBJ1-1; D: .; DNA: TGTGCCAGCAGCTGGAAGGATGGGAACACTGAAGCTTTCTTT; CDR3: CASSWKDGNTEAFF
V: TRBV2; size: .; J: TRBJ2-4; D: .; DNA: TGTGCCAGCAGTTCCGAGGTCAAAAACATTCAGTACTTC; CDR3: CASSSEVKNIQYF
V: TRBV27; size: .; J: TRBJ1-2; D: .; DNA: TGTGCCAGCATGGCCCTCGGAGGGCAGGGCTACACCTTC; CDR3: CASMALGGQGYTF
V: TRBV19; size: .; J: TRBJ2-1; D: .; DNA: TGTGCCAGTACAGGCAGGGGGGATGAGCAGTTCTTC; CDR3: CASTGRGDEQFF
V: TRBV5-5; size: .; J: TRBJ2-7; D: .; DNA: TGTGCCAGCAGCTTGGCACCTCCCCCGCCCTACGAGCAGTACTTC; CDR3: CASSLAPPPPYEQYF
V: TRBV27; size: .; J: TRBJ2-2; D: TRBD2; DNA: TGTGCCAGCAGTTCCCCCGGGGGGCTAGCGGGAAAGGCCGGGGAGCTGTTTTTT; CDR3: CASSSPGGLAGKAGELFF
V: TRBV4-3; size: .; J: TRBJ2-5; D: .; DNA: TGCGCCAGCAGCCAAGAAGCTACAGGGGCGGGGGAGACCCAGTACTTC; CDR3: CASSQEATGAGETQYF
V: TRBV7-9; size: .; J: TRBJ1-6; D: .; DNA: TGTGCCAGCAGCTTAGGAAGGGATTCACCCCTCCACTTT; CDR3: CASSLGRDSPLHF
V: TRBV7-9; size: .; J: TRBJ2-7; D: .; DNA: TGTGCCAGCAGCTTCGGAACTTACTCCTACGAGCAGTACTTC; CDR3: CASSFGTYSYEQYF
V: TRBV6-1; size: .; J: TRBJ2-3; D: .; DNA: TGTGCCAGCAGTGCGACACCCAGTAGCACAGATACGCAGTATTTT; CDR3: CASSATPSSTDTQYF
V: TRBV6-1; size: .; J: TRBJ2-5; D: .; DNA: TGTGCCAGCAGTGAAGGACAGGCGCGGCGAGAGACCCAGTACTTC; CDR3: CASSEGQARRETQYF
V: TRBV30; size: .; J: TRBJ2-7; D: TRBD1; DNA: TGTGCCTGGAGCAGTGTAGGGGGCCACGAGCAGTACTTC; CDR3: CAWSSVGGHEQYF
V: TRBV5-6; size: medium-sized; J: TRBJ1-3; D: .; DNA: TGTGCCAGCAGCGGCTCTGGAAACACCATATATTTT; CDR3: CASSGSGNTIYF
V: TRBV2; size: .; J: TRBJ1-6; D: TRBD1; DNA: TGTGCCAGCGCCGGGGACAGGAGGGATTCACCCCTCCACTTT; CDR3: CASAGDRRDSPLHF
V: TRBV7-3; size: .; J: TRBJ2-5; D: TRBD2; DNA: TGTGCCAGCAGCCGATGGGCTAGCGGGAAAGAGACCCAGTACTTC; CDR3: CASSRWASGKETQYF
V: TRBV6-5; size: .; J: TRBJ1-2; D: .; DNA: TGTGCCTCCAACGGAGGGGGTTATGGCTACACCTTC; CDR3: CASNGGGYGYTF
V: TRBV28; size: .; J: TRBJ2-2; D: TRBD2; DNA: TGTGCCAGCAGTCCATCAGGACTAGCGACCGGGGAGCTGTTTTTT; CDR3: CASSPSGLATGELFF
V: TRBV18; size: few; J: TRBJ1-1; D: .; DNA: TGTGCCAGCTCATCATCCCTGGCAGGGAACACTGAAGCTTTCTTT; CDR3: CASSSSLAGNTEAFF
V: TRBV19; size: .; J: TRBJ1-2; D: .; DNA: TGTGCCAGTAGTTCCATGGTGGGGCCCGATGGCTACACCTTC; CDR3: CASSSMVGPDGYTF
V: TRBV7-2; size: .; J: TRBJ2-7; D: .; DNA: TGTGCCAGCAGCTTAATCTACGAGCAGTACTTC; CDR3: CASSLIYEQYF